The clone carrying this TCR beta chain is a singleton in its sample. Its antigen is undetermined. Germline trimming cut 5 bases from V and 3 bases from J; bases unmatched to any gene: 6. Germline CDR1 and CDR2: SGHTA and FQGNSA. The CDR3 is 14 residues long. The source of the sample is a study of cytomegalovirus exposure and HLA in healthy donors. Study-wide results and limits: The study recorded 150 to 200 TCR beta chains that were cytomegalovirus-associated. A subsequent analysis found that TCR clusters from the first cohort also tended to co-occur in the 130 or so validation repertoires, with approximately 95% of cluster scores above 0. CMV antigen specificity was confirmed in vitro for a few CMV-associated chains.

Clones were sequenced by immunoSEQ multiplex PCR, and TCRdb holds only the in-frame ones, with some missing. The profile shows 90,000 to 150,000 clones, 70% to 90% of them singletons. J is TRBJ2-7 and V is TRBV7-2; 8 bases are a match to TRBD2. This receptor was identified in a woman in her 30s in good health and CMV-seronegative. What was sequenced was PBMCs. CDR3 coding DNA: TGTGCCAGCAGCAATAGCGGGGTCGGCTACGAGCAGTACTTC. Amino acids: CASSNSGVGYEQYF.